The 20 T cell receptor beta chains in this list originate from one sample, sequenced in a study of T cell changes during pregnancy in multiple sclerosis. Some clones are missing from TCRdb's copy, which holds only in-frame ones; the method was immunoSEQ multiplex PCR. This repertoire shows approximately 46,000 clones, about 91% found once; its top ten account for 7.5% to 9%. The source was CD8+ T cells from peripheral blood mononuclear cells, collected after pregnancy. All receptors come from a female donor with multiple sclerosis, enrolled in a pregnancy study.

The V and J genes are TRBV5-4 and TRBJ2-1; possibly TRBD1 for D (5 bases). This CDR3 has 15 amino acids. Trimming removed 4 bases from V and 2 bases from J, with 13 bases in between. Per the germline V gene, CDR1 is SGHNT and CDR2 is YYREEE (reference sequence). CDR3 protein: CASSVPSGTYNEQFF. The CDR3 DNA follows: TGTGCCAGCAGCGTTCCCTCAGGGACCTACAATGAGCAGTTCTTC.

This rearrangement joins TRBV5-1 to TRBJ2-1, with 14 bases lining up with TRBD2. In germline, CDR1 is SGHRS, CDR2 YFSETQ. The V gene end was trimmed by 3 bases and the J gene end by 7 bases; junction bases not matched to a gene: 3. The CDR3 loop spans 15 amino acids. Written as DNA, the CDR3 is TGCGCCAGCAGCTCGGGACTAGCGGGAGATAATGAGCAGTTCTTC. It encodes CASSSGLAGDNEQFF. The variable domain in full, completed from reference TRBV5-1 and TRBJ2-1, reads KAGVTQTPRYLIKTRGQQVTLSCSPISGHRSVSWYQQTPGQGLQFLFEYFSETQRNKGNFPGRFSGRQFSNSRSEMNVSTLELGDSALYLCASSSGLAGDNEQFFGPGTRLTVL.

The rearrangement joins TRBV7-9 to TRBJ2-7; D is undetermined. V lost 3 bases, J lost 0 bases, and 6 bases lay in between. Per germline, CDR1 SEHNR and CDR2 FQNEAQ (reference sequence). CDR3 size: 13 residues. CDR3 amino acids: CASSFRVSYEQYF. CDR3 nucleotide sequence: TGTGCCAGCAGCTTCCGGGTCTCCTACGAGCAGTACTTC.

The rearrangement links TRBV19 to TRBJ1-2; TRBD1 is a possible D gene (6 bases). The CDR3 has 15 amino acids. Germline CDR1 LNHDA, CDR2 SQIVND (reference sequence). V lost 1 base to trimming and J lost 4 bases, with 13 bases between them. The CDR3 spells CASSIAPGQIYGYTF. CDR3 coding DNA: TGTGCCAGTAGTATAGCCCCCGGACAGATCTATGGCTACACCTTC.

The chain has TRBV28 and TRBJ2-2; D remains unclear. The CDR3 length is 11 residues. V shed 8 bases and J shed 6 bases, with 7 bases lying between them. Looked up from germline, CDR1 is MDHEN and CDR2 is SYDVKM. CDR3 nucleotide sequence: TGTGCCAGCTTTTCGGCCGGGGAGCTGTTTTTT. It specifies CASFSAGELFF.

For the CDR3, the DNA is TGTGCCTGGAGTTCTGGGGCAGGGCCCTATGGCTACACCTTC. This codes for CAWSSGAGPYGYTF. The chain carries TRBV30 and TRBJ1-2, with D perhaps matching TRBD1 (5 bases). Germline V CDR1 and CDR2: GTSNPN, SVGIG (reference sequence). The CDR3 runs to 14 residues. Deletions cut 2 bases from V and 4 bases from J, with 14 bases between.

This clone was detected only once. The V call is TRBV4-1, the J call TRBJ2-3, with D possibly matching TRBD1 (5 bases). The V and J ends lost 0 bases and 2 bases respectively, with 18 bases between them. Germline loops: CDR1 MGHRA, CDR2 YSYEKL. This CDR3 has 18 amino acids. CDR3 region: CASSQELTALTLTDTQYF. CDR3 in DNA: TGCGCCAGCAGCCAAGAACTGACAGCGTTAACCCTCACAGATACGCAGTATTTT.

In its sample, this clone is medium-sized. J is TRBJ1-1 and V is TRBV4-1, with D maybe TRBD1 (6 bases). V was pared by 5 bases and J by 2 bases, with 27 bases between. CDR3 size: 19 residues. Germline loops: CDR1 MGHRA, CDR2 YSYEKL. CDR3 sequence: CASSNTGTPILGSNTEAFF. CDR3 in DNA: TGCGCCAGCAGCAACACCGGGACACCCATTTTGGGGAGCAACACTGAAGCTTTCTTT.

The chain couples TRBV7-9 to TRBJ1-4, with 7 positions matching TRBD1. Trimming cost V 4 bases and J 8 bases; bases outside gene matches: 7. This CDR3 comprises 14 residues. Germline CDR1 reads SEHNR; CDR2 reads FQNEAQ (reference sequence). CDR3 amino acids: CASSSGQTEEKLFF. CDR3 coding DNA: TGTGCCAGCAGCTCGGGACAGACGGAGGAAAAACTGTTTTTT.

With respect to this clone: The same CDR3 can be traced to other DNA sequences in this sample. The chain has TRBV6-4 and TRBJ2-3; 8 positions match TRBD2. This CDR3 has 16 amino acids. Germline trimming cut 0 bases from V and 0 bases from J; bases unmatched to any gene: 2. CDR1 is MRHNA and CDR2 is SNTAGT in the germline V gene. The CDR3 nucleotides read TGTGCCAGCAGTGACTCGGCGGGGGGAAGCACAGATACGCAGTATTTT. This gives the protein CASSDSAGGSTDTQYF.

V is TRBV6-5 and J is TRBJ1-5; unclear D gene. There are 15 residues in the CDR3. The V end was cut by 6 bases, the J end by 4 bases, with 16 bases between. Germline V gives CDR1 MNHEY, CDR2 SVGAGI. DNA for the CDR3: TGTGCCAGCAGCCCGTCGGGATCCTCGAATCAGCCCCAGCATTTT. Amino acid sequence: CASSPSGSSNQPQHF.

The chain employs TRBV11-2 and TRBJ2-7, with a tentative D call TRBD2 (5 bases). This CDR3 has 14 residues. Between the trimmed V and J ends, which lost 5 bases and 7 bases, there was a span of 18 bases. CDR1 SGHAT and CDR2 FQNNGV come from the germline V gene. CDR3 region: CASSPQGSWREQYF. The CDR3 coding sequence is TGTGCCAGCAGCCCACAAGGCAGCTGGAGGGAGCAGTACTTC.

The gene calls are TRBV6-1 and TRBJ2-7; 8 bases match TRBD2. The CDR3 sequence is 14 residues long. CDR1 MNHNS and CDR2 SASEGT come from the germline V gene. The junction had 10 bases not matched to a gene; V was cut back by 8 bases and J by 4 bases. This chain's CDR3 is CASHHLREGYEQYF. In DNA form, the CDR3 reads TGTGCCAGCCACCACTTACGGGAGGGGTACGAGCAGTACTTC.

This chain uses TRBV4-1 with TRBJ2-1, with 8 nucleotides matching TRBD1. CDR3 length equals 16 residues. Germline V CDR1 and CDR2: MGHRA, YSYEKL. V lost 1 base, J lost 3 bases, and 5 bases stayed unmatched. The CDR3 protein is CASSQGGTGIYNEQFF. In DNA form, the CDR3 reads TGCGCCAGCAGCCAAGGCGGGACAGGTATCTACAATGAGCAGTTCTTC.

This chain links TRBV9 with TRBJ2-2; 9 bases fit TRBD2. V lost 0 bases and J lost 4; bases outside the gene matches: 4. Germline loops: CDR1 SGDLS, CDR2 YYNGEE. This CDR3 is 16 amino acids long. The DNA for the CDR3 is TGTGCCAGCAGCGTAGATCTAGCGGGGACCACCGGGGAGCTGTTTTTT. This sequence encodes CASSVDLAGTTGELFF.

The chain combines TRBV6-7 with TRBJ2-1; 10 positions match TRBD1. TRBV6-7 is treated as an ORF (open reading frame) with a function not yet certain. The CDR3 has 14 residues. The V gene end was trimmed by 9 bases and the J gene end by 8 bases; junction bases not matched to a gene: 10. The CDR3 reads CASTPGQGTDEQFF. The CDR3, as DNA: TGTGCCAGTACACCGGGACAGGGGACAGATGAGCAGTTCTTC.

The chain links TRBV20-1 to TRBJ1-1; D gene ambiguous. Deletions cut 6 bases from V and 3 bases from J, with 5 bases between. The CDR3 covers 10 residues. Germline CDR1 is DFQATT and CDR2 is SNEGSKA (reference sequence). The CDR3 here is CSALHTEAFF. The CDR3 bases are TGCAGTGCCCTCCACACTGAAGCTTTCTTT.

The chain couples TRBV30 to TRBJ1-4; no clear D. V was clipped by 5 bases and J by 3 bases, with 10 bases between them. The CDR3 loop spans 13 amino acids. Germline-derived CDR1 and CDR2 are GTSNPN and SVGIG (reference sequence). CDR3 sequence (DNA): TGTGCCTGGTCACAGAGTGCTAATGAAAAACTGTTTTTT. It codes for CAWSQSANEKLFF.

The gene calls are TRBV25-1 and TRBJ1-1; no clear D. The CDR3 loop spans 13 amino acids. Trimming left V 4 bases short and J 2 bases short, with 8 bases between. Per germline, CDR1 MGHDK and CDR2 SYGVNS. This CDR3 is CASSVAGNTEAFF. The CDR3 DNA follows: TGTGCCAGCAGTGTCGCGGGTAACACTGAAGCTTTCTTT.

The CDR3 DNA follows: TGTGCCAGCAGCGCTACAGGGACCACTGAAGCTTTCTTT. Its translation is CASSATGTTEAFF. This chain connects TRBV4-2 to TRBJ1-1, with a tentative D call TRBD1 (6 bases). V shed 5 bases and J shed 4 bases, with 11 bases lying between them. The CDR3 length is 13 residues. CDR1 is LGHNA, CDR2 YNFKEQ, per germline.